These T cell receptor beta chains were read from a single sample in a study of blood T cell repertoires in COVID-19. Produced via immunoSEQ multiplex PCR; TCRdb's table is partial and in-frame only. Of about 430,000 clones in the sample, roughly 90% were seen once. Sequencing used peripheral blood. These receptors came from a man younger than 30 with COVID-19, enrolled during active disease. Each CDR3 is given with its conserved first and last residue. The D gene is left open where the match is weak. Only some rows state a clone size, as once, few, many or a class for expanded clones.

v_gene	d_gene	abundance	j_gene	CDR3aa	CDR3nt
TRBV2	-	few	TRBJ1-1	CASSEVEGGTEAFF	TGTGCCAGCAGTGAAGTTGAGGGCGGCACTGAAGCTTTCTTT
TRBV7-9	TRBD1	-	TRBJ1-2	CASSLRTGVGYTF	TGTGCCAGCAGCCTTCGGACAGGGGTAGGCTACACCTTC
TRBV18	-	once	TRBJ2-1	CASSPGRTPNEQFF	TGTGCCAGCTCACCGGGTCGGACACCCAATGAGCAGTTCTTC
TRBV2	-	-	TRBJ2-1	CASSEIGLKYYNEQFF	TGTGCCAGCAGTGAGATCGGACTAAAATACTACAATGAGCAGTTCTTC
TRBV11-3	TRBD2	-	TRBJ2-3	CASSSSSRLAGAGTDTQYF	TGTGCCAGCAGCTCCTCAAGTCGGCTAGCGGGGGCAGGCACAGATACGCAGTATTTT
TRBV6-5	TRBD1	few	TRBJ2-3	CASLRDRSTDTQYF	TGTGCCAGCCTGCGGGACAGGAGCACAGATACGCAGTATTTT
TRBV5-4	TRBD1	once	TRBJ1-4	CASSPPGQGDEKLFF	TGTGCCAGCAGCCCACCGGGACAGGGAGATGAAAAACTGTTTTTT
TRBV5-1	TRBD1	-	TRBJ2-7	CASSLDRVVYEQYF	TGCGCCAGCAGCCTCGACAGGGTAGTCTACGAGCAGTACTTC
TRBV2	-	-	TRBJ2-7	CASSETFPPGTYEQYF	TGTGCCAGCAGTGAAACCTTCCCACCGGGTACCTACGAGCAGTACTTC
TRBV7-8	-	-	TRBJ2-5	CASSLGTGFGQETQYF	TGTGCCAGCAGCTTAGGCACCGGGTTCGGGCAAGAGACCCAGTACTTC
TRBV20-1	-	-	TRBJ2-1	CRAGEQFF	TGCCGCGCGGGTGAGCAGTTCTTC
TRBV5-1	-	-	TRBJ1-3	CASSARDGNTIYF	TGCGCCAGCAGCGCGCGGGACGGAAACACCATATATTTT
TRBV3-1/TRBV3-2	TRBD1	-	TRBJ1-1	CASSQTGDTEAFF	TGTGCCAGCAGCCAGACAGGGGACACTGAAGCTTTCTTT
TRBV6-4	-	once	TRBJ1-1	CASSDPNIGEAFF	TGTGCCAGCAGTGACCCCAACATTGGTGAAGCTTTCTTT